This TCR beta chain was identified during a study of graft-versus-host responses after intestinal transplantation (dated by TCRdb to the early 2020s). In the study overall: The transplants that recipients received were multivisceral, liver-intestinal, or isolated intestinal. Every recipient was given anti-thymocyte globulin induction, followed by around three years of maintenance tacrolimus and steroids. After intestinal transplantation, graft-versus-host and host-versus-graft alloreactive T cell clones in the graft, circulation and bone marrow were tracked using bulk TCR-beta CDR3 sequencing. To identify alloreactive clones, pre-transplant mixed lymphocyte reaction products were sequenced and then compared with unstimulated pre-transplant donor and recipient T cells. A cohort of 24 intestinal transplant recipients, including one retransplant, was enrolled, and a few patients lacking pretransplant specimens were excluded. A peak of at least 4% donor T cells among recipient peripheral blood mononuclear cells was the definition used for donor T cell macrochimerism. Rather than being sequenced by the commercial service, samples from a few later patients were sequenced in-house on an Illumina MiSeq and processed with MiXCR.

This clone was counted only a few times. Base-call qualities are not available, and no considerably larger clone is one nucleotide away. This specimen's time point label, per the study, means: cells obtained before transplantation from donor or recipient. In mixed lymphocyte reactions, some 200,000 CFSE-labeled pre-transplant responders were plated with some 200,000 irradiated violet-dye-labeled stimulators and cultured for around 6 days. After the mixed lymphocyte reaction, proliferating CD3+CD4+CFSE-low and CD3+CD8+CFSE-low responder cells were FACS-sorted on a BD Influx sorter. Preparation of the library involved the immunoSEQ multiplex PCR assay. In most patients, genomic DNA was isolated using the Qiagen DNeasy Blood and Tissue Kit and sent frozen to Adaptive Biotechnologies for TCR sequencing. High-throughput TCR-beta CDR3 sequencing of genomic DNA from most patients was performed by Adaptive Biotechnologies. As for the original processing: TCR sequencing data for approximately 19 patients were retrieved from Adaptive's ImmunoSEQ software; three other patients were processed with MiXCR and VDJtools. To correct CD4 versus CD8 sorting errors, sequences present in both subsets at a frequency ratio below 5:1 were removed. CDR3 nucleotide sequences shared by donor and recipient were removed because the origin of these sequences could not be assigned. To count as alloreactive, a clone needed at least 2-fold expansion over unstimulated cells and a minimum CFSE-low frequency of 0.002% (template counts) or 0.001% (read counts). Mappable clones were those detected in sequenced pre-transplant spleen, lymph node, or MLR CFSE-low populations of the donor or recipient. The cumulative frequency of alloreactive clones was calculated as a percentage of all sequences, weighted by copy number. TCRdb mirrors the immuneACCESS table, restricted to in-frame sequences. Some clones are absent from its copies; in checked studies, under half trace to an unresolved V gene, and the reason for the others is unknown. The V and J calls and the clone size are those of that table, but D and trimming were determined from the DNA. The sample yields approximately 20,000 clones; roughly two fifths were counted once. The ten largest make up about 1.5% of the sample.

On the study overall, not on this receptor specifically: Patients with donor T cell macrochimerism had high GvH to HvG T cell clonal ratios in their allografts. Early after transplant, peak levels of circulating GvH clones were associated with declines in HvG clones. GvH clones were found in recipient bone marrow, and some of the GvH clones appeared earlier in ileal mucosa or blood, which is consistent with an intestinal mucosal origin. The relatively low number and heterogeneity of intestinal transplant patients limited the conclusions.

The germline V gene encodes CDR1 MNHNS and CDR2 SASEGT. V is reduced by 7 bases and J by 6 bases, leaving a spacing of 16 bases between them. The CDR3 starts with the cysteine, ends with the phenylalanine, and has 13 residues. Here the CDR3 DNA is all that survives: 39 bases in frame from base 1. Recombination joined TRBV6-1 with TRBJ2-7; the D gene remains uncertain. The source is a human patient who received an intestinal transplant. This specimen was alloreactive CD8+ T cells from a mixed lymphocyte reaction culture, taken before intestinal transplant. Read against the paper, the sample's cell subset or site label means: CFSE-low proliferating T cells sorted from roughly six-day pre-transplant mixed lymphocyte reaction (GvH or HvG direction). Read as DNA, the sequence is TGTGCCAGCACGAAGGGCGGCCCTTCCGAGCAGTACTTC. Its product reads: CASTKGGPSEQYF.